This T cell receptor beta chain was recorded in a study of OX40 agonist ivuxolimab in advanced cancers. Study-level results: The work left the antigen specificity of expanded peripheral T cells undetermined.

Autoimmune disease history or systemic immunosuppression disqualified patients. This CDR3 comprises 13 residues. Trimming left V 6 bases short and J 3 bases short, with 11 bases between. Germline assignment: CDR1 MNHEY and CDR2 SVGAGI. The protocol was immunoSEQ multiplex PCR, while the TCRdb copy is restricted to in-frame clones and leaves out a portion. The sample yields about 79,000 clones, 88% seen once. Regarding this clone: Its antigen is as yet unknown.

The V call is TRBV6-5, the J call TRBJ1-1; no clear D. The clonotype comes from an adult with an advanced solid tumor such as melanoma, head and neck, liver or kidney cancer. This material consisted of CD4+ or CD8+ T cells sorted from blood, taken in a trial of the OX40 agonist ivuxolimab. The CDR3 loop reads CASRVMRDTEAFF. In DNA form, the CDR3 reads TGTGCCAGCAGAGTGATGAGGGACACTGAAGCTTTCTTT.